Below, 4 T cell receptor beta chains from the same sample are listed, as sequenced in a study of shared clonotypes between healthy human individuals. Assay: immunoSEQ multiplex PCR; the TCRdb copy retains only in-frame clones and omits some. This table holds around 1.4 million clones, approximately 98.5% found once. Sequenced: naive CD4+ T cells sorted from blood. Subset meaning: CD45RA+ positively selected. The receptors were gathered from a young man in good health.

The rearrangement uses TRBV7-3 and TRBJ2-5; D gene uncertain. The germline V and J ends were trimmed by 5 bases and 4 bases, with 2 bases remaining between them. Germline CDR1 and CDR2: SGHTA and FQGTGA. This CDR3 is built from 10 residues. CDR3 region: CASSRETQYF. CDR3 bases: TGTGCCAGCAGCCGAGAGACCCAGTACTTC.

Points on this clone: Distinct nucleotide sequences in the sample also encode this CDR3. The V call is TRBV7-3, the J call TRBJ2-1; D uncertain. V was shortened by 3 bases and J by 0 bases, with 3 bases between the two germline ends. This CDR3 spans 13 amino acids. CDR1 is SGHTA and CDR2 is FQGTGA in the germline V gene. CDR3 coding DNA: TGTGCCAGCAGCTTTAGCTCCTACAATGAGCAGTTCTTC. Its protein product is CASSFSSYNEQFF.

The CDR3 reads CASSQEFVDRGMTMFF. The DNA for the CDR3 is TGCGCCAGCAGCCAAGAATTTGTGGACAGGGGGATGACGATGTTCTTC. The J gene is TRBJ2-1, the V gene TRBV4-1; 10 nucleotides line up with TRBD1. Germline loops: CDR1 MGHRA, CDR2 YSYEKL. Trimming took 0 bases from V and 15 from J; bases not matched to a gene: 14. The CDR3 is 16 residues long.

The V gene is TRBV5-5, the J gene TRBJ1-5; D unclear. Trimming took off 1 base at V and 5 bases at J, with 10 bases between the two ends. Looked up from germline, CDR1 is SGHKS and CDR2 is YYEKEE (reference sequence). This CDR3 contains 14 residues. As DNA, the CDR3 is TGTGCCAGCAGCTTGCGAGGTTTCGATCAGCCCCAGCATTTT. The encoded protein is CASSLRGFDQPQHF.